This T cell receptor (beta chain) emerged from a study of blood T cell repertoires in COVID-19. At the level of the study: Acute and convalescent COVID-19 specimens originated in the United States, Italy and Spain. The analysed material was cDNA or gDNA that came from T cells, B-cell-depleted T cells, or PBMCs.

The authors' processing: Reference gene primer amplification in the assay estimated nucleated cell counts. Sequenced by immunoSEQ multiplex PCR; TCRdb stores in-frame clones only, minus some. The D gene and trimming were derived from the DNA, and the V and J assignments and clone size from that table. The data contain roughly 64,000 clones, 80% to 90% of them singletons. The CDR3 extends over 12 amino acids. V trimming: 5 bases; J trimming: 9 bases; junction bases outside the gene matches: 4. CDR1 is LNHDA and CDR2 is SQIVND in the germline V gene (reference sequence). This clonotype originated in a man aged 40-50 years with acute or convalescent COVID-19. The sample consisted of peripheral blood. This chain joins TRBV19 and TRBJ2-1; 7 bases agree with TRBD1. The CDR3 region is CASSSQGSEQFF. The CDR3 nucleotides read TGTGCCAGTAGTTCACAGGGGTCTGAGCAGTTCTTC.